These 27 T cell receptor beta chains share one sample of origin, sequenced in a study of Ad26.COV2.S vaccination and SARS-CoV-2 variants. Stated treatment: roughly 18 received Ad26.COV2.S at low or high dose, single or two shots; five or six received placebo; per-sample allocation not given. The samples date from day 63 after the first vaccine or placebo injection. This table comes from immunoSEQ multiplex PCR, and its TCRdb copy is limited to in-frame clones, with some not included. The sample holds 350,000 to 400,000 clones, less than 90% seen once. The starting material was peripheral blood, obtained in a trial of Ad26.COV2.S vaccine versus placebo. These receptors all come from a person between 18 and 65 years old who received the Ad26.COV2.S COVID-19 vaccine or a placebo.

V gene TRBV2 combines with J gene TRBJ2-1; D not certain. CDR1 is SNHLY and CDR2 is FYNNEI in the germline V gene. V was cut by 6 bases and J by 10 bases, with 7 bases left in between. The CDR3 is 10 amino acids. The CDR3 is CASRGAEQFF. CDR3 bases: TGTGCCAGCAGGGGCGCGGAGCAGTTCTTC.

This clone was seen more than once but under ten times. This chain uses TRBV19 with TRBJ1-3; TRBD1 is a possible D gene (5 bases). Trimming removed 5 bases at V and 0 bases at J, with 11 bases between. The CDR3 has 15 amino acids. Germline V lookup: CDR1 LNHDA, CDR2 SQIVND (reference sequence). Here the CDR3 DNA reads TGTGCCAGTAGTGGGACGGAAGTCTCTGGAAACACCATATATTTT. Translation: CASSGTEVSGNTIYF.

J is TRBJ2-3 and V is TRBV5-4; 7 positions match TRBD2. With 5 bases clipped from V and 7 bases from J, the junction kept 13 bases outside the gene matches. The CDR3 has 15 amino acids. Germline CDR1 is SGHNT and CDR2 is YYREEE (reference sequence). CDR3 sequence: CASSPRGDLYNTQYF. Written as DNA, the CDR3 is TGTGCCAGCAGTCCTCGGGGGGACCTCTATAATACGCAGTATTTT.

This chain links TRBV12-5 with TRBJ1-4; D is unclear. The CDR3 is 12 residues long. Germline-derived CDR1 and CDR2 are LGHNT and FRNRAP. Trimming pared 3 bases from V and 8 bases from J, leaving 7 bases between. CDR3 region: CASGFQDEKLFF. The CDR3 DNA reads as TGTGCTAGTGGTTTCCAGGACGAAAAACTGTTTTTT.

The CDR3 spells CASRATGGRSTEAFF. CDR3 DNA: TGTGCCAGCAGGGCTACAGGGGGCCGATCCACTGAAGCTTTCTTT. This chain connects TRBV25-1 to TRBJ1-1; 9 bases are shared with TRBD1. V dropped 6 bases and J dropped 4; count of bases not matched to a gene: 9. Germline V gives CDR1 MGHDK, CDR2 SYGVNS. There are 15 residues in the CDR3.

The chain carries TRBV29-1 and TRBJ2-5; D gene uncertain. This CDR3 comprises 13 residues. Germline CDR1 SQVTM, CDR2 ANQGSEA. V lost 4 bases and J lost 5, with 14 bases in between. The CDR3 DNA follows: TGCAGCGTTGGCAGAAGGCTTGGGGAGACCCAGTACTTC. Its translation is CSVGRRLGETQYF.

V and J are TRBV11-2 and TRBJ2-6; D could derive from TRBD1 or TRBD2 (5 bases each). Trimming removed 3 bases at V and 0 bases at J, with 18 bases between. The CDR3 spans 19 residues. The germline V gene has CDR1 SGHAT and CDR2 FQNNGV. The CDR3 is CASSFYFWDGRSGANVLTF. CDR3 nucleotide sequence: TGTGCCAGCAGCTTCTACTTTTGGGACGGACGCTCTGGGGCCAACGTCCTGACTTTC.

The chain joins TRBV5-5 to TRBJ2-7; D perhaps matches TRBD1 (7 bases). The V and J ends lost 0 bases and 3 bases respectively, with 10 bases between them. The germline gives CDR1 SGHKS, CDR2 YYEKEE (reference sequence). There are 14 residues in the CDR3. In nucleotides, the CDR3 is TGTGCCAGCAGCTTGGGACAGGGAGGCTACGAGCAGTACTTC. Residues: CASSLGQGGYEQYF.

This chain connects TRBV7-9 to TRBJ2-2; D is ambiguous. Trimming pared 0 bases from V and 7 bases from J, leaving 3 bases between. The CDR3 extends over 12 amino acids. Germline CDR1 SEHNR, CDR2 FQNEAQ (reference sequence). Written as DNA, the CDR3 is TGTGCCAGCAGCTTAGCGTTCGGGGAGCTGTTTTTT. Its translation: CASSLAFGELFF.

This chain connects TRBV5-1 to TRBJ2-7; no definite D call. There are 16 residues in the CDR3. Looked up from germline, CDR1 is SGHRS and CDR2 is YFSETQ. V shed 0 bases and J shed 0 bases, with 13 bases lying between them. CDR3: CASSLALRANSYEQYF. CDR3 DNA: TGCGCCAGCAGCTTGGCCCTTCGGGCCAACTCCTACGAGCAGTACTTC.

This sequence joins TRBV19 and TRBJ2-1, with D possibly TRBD1 on 6 matching bases. Trimming removed 8 bases at V and 0 bases at J, with 14 bases between. The germline V gene encodes CDR1 LNHDA and CDR2 SQIVND (reference sequence). The CDR3 spans 15 residues. The CDR3 region is CASSRQASSYNEQFF. CDR3 in DNA: TGTGCCAGTTCTAGACAGGCTAGCTCCTACAATGAGCAGTTCTTC.

The V call is TRBV6-5, the J call TRBJ1-1, with 8 bases identical to TRBD1. The J segment lost 4 bases and the V segment lost 1 base, leaving 2 bases of the junction unmatched. CDR3 length: 14 amino acids. Looked up from germline, CDR1 is MNHEY and CDR2 is SVGAGI. This CDR3 is CASSYFTGGTEAFF. The CDR3 DNA reads as TGTGCCAGCAGTTACTTTACAGGGGGCACTGAAGCTTTCTTT.

The gene calls are TRBV10-1 and TRBJ2-7, with a weak D call TRBD2 (5 bases). Germline lookup yields CDR1 WNHNN and CDR2 SYGVQD (reference sequence). The CDR3 is 13 amino acids. Trimming pared 2 bases from V and 5 bases from J, leaving 10 bases between. CDR3 protein: CASSEGTRNEQYF. The CDR3 DNA sequence: TGCGCCAGCAGTGAGGGTACTAGGAACGAGCAGTACTTC.

CDR3 coding DNA: TGTGCCAGCAGTGAATTTGTGACAGGGGGAAATCAGCCCCAGCATTTT. Translating it yields CASSEFVTGGNQPQHF. The V call is TRBV6-1, the J call TRBJ1-5; 9 bases align to TRBD1. CDR3 length: 16 amino acids. Germline V gene data show CDR1 as MNHNS and CDR2 as SASEGT. V lost 2 bases to trimming and J lost 4 bases; unmatched junction nucleotides: 6.

The chain links TRBV19 to TRBJ1-6; D not certain. The germline V and J ends were trimmed by 5 bases and 14 bases, with 19 bases remaining between them. The length of the CDR3 is 14 residues. Germline CDR1 is LNHDA and CDR2 is SQIVND (reference sequence). The CDR3 DNA reads TGTGCCAGTAGTGTACGGAATAGTCAATGGGCCCTCCACTTT. Amino acids: CASSVRNSQWALHF.

The chain recombines TRBV21-1 with TRBJ1-1; TRBD1, the table's D call, lacks a check against the DNA. TRBV21-1 is a pseudogene locus. The CDR3 sequence is 16 residues long. Here the CDR3 reads CASSKGKQGVNTEAFF. CDR3 DNA sequence: TGTGCCAGCAGCAAAGGGAAACAGGGGGTGAACACTGAAGCTTTCTTT.

The CDR3 sequence is CAWSVEGLGHNEQFF. The CDR3 DNA sequence: TGTGCCTGGAGTGTAGAGGGACTAGGGCACAATGAGCAGTTCTTC. V gene TRBV30 combines with J gene TRBJ2-1; 8 bases line up with TRBD2. J lost 5 bases, V lost 0 bases, and 6 bases had no gene match. Germline V lookup: CDR1 GTSNPN, CDR2 SVGIG (reference sequence). The CDR3 covers 15 residues.

The chain employs TRBV5-4 and TRBJ1-6; 8 bases match TRBD1. The CDR3 runs 15 residues. Trimming took 0 bases from V and 7 from J; bases not matched to a gene: 3. Germline V CDR1 and CDR2: SGHNT, YYREEE (reference sequence). CDR3: CASSLEAGGNSPLHF. The CDR3, as DNA: TGTGCCAGCAGCTTGGAGGCAGGGGGCAATTCACCCCTCCACTTT.

The chain links TRBV3-1 (or the pseudogene TRBV3-2) to TRBJ1-5; D is uncertain. CDR1 is LGHDT and CDR2 is YNNKEL in the germline V gene (reference sequence). The CDR3 contains 14 residues. The ends were cut back, 1 base at V and 4 bases at J, with 8 bases in the middle. For the CDR3, the DNA is TGTGCCAGCAGCCAAGGCGGAGGGAATCAGCCCCAGCATTTT. This translates into CASSQGGGNQPQHF.

The chain joins TRBV5-8 to TRBJ1-2, with D unclear. From germline, CDR1 is SGHTS and CDR2 YDEGEE. V gave up 9 bases and J gave up 6 bases, with 15 bases separating them. The CDR3 totals 12 residues. The CDR3 loop reads CATKVGYDGYTF. CDR3 in DNA: TGTGCCACCAAAGTCGGGTACGATGGCTACACCTTC.

This clone appeared a single time. This sequence may be a read error, since a much larger clone differs from it by one base. The V gene is TRBV2, the J gene TRBJ1-3, with a possible D match to TRBD1 (6 bases). Germline V gene sequence: CDR1 SNHLY, CDR2 FYNNEI. The V gene lost 6 bases and the J gene lost 4 bases, with 13 bases spanning the gap. CDR3 length: 14 amino acids. In DNA, the CDR3 is TGTGCCAGCAGCGGGGGGGCTGGGGGAAACACCATATATTTT. Its translation: CASSGGAGGNTIYF.

This clone was seen more than once but under ten times. This chain connects TRBV28 to TRBJ1-1; D is perhaps TRBD1 (5 bases). In germline, CDR1 is MDHEN, CDR2 SYDVKM. This CDR3 region has 14 residues. Deletions cut 3 bases from V and 5 bases from J, with 13 bases between. The CDR3 loop is CASSLLQGATEAFF. Written as DNA, the CDR3 is TGTGCCAGCAGTTTGTTGCAGGGTGCAACTGAAGCTTTCTTT.

The chain uses TRBV11-2 and TRBJ1-1; D is ambiguous. Germline CDR1 and CDR2: SGHAT and FQNNGV. This CDR3 has 12 residues. V dropped 4 bases and J dropped 11 bases, with 14 bases sitting between them. CDR3 nucleotides: TGTGCCAGCAGCTACTCCTCGGGTGAGGCTTTCTTT. Translated: CASSYSSGEAFF.

This chain uses TRBV11-2 with TRBJ2-5; D is ambiguous. Trimming removed 2 bases at V and 4 bases at J, with 11 bases between. The germline gives CDR1 SGHAT, CDR2 FQNNGV. The CDR3 contains 14 residues. DNA of the CDR3: TGTGCCAGCAGCTTATCTCCGGATGGAGAGACCCAGTACTTC. It translates to CASSLSPDGETQYF.

The J gene is TRBJ1-5, the V gene TRBV6-2 or TRBV6-3; D possibly corresponds to TRBD1 (5 bases). Germline CDR1 reads MNHEY; CDR2 reads SVGEGT. V dropped 6 bases and J dropped 0 bases, with 12 bases sitting between them. This CDR3 region has 15 residues. CDR3 protein: CASSRGPYSNQPQHF. CDR3 DNA: TGTGCCAGCAGCCGGGGACCTTATAGCAATCAGCCCCAGCATTTT.

The chain has TRBV3-1 (or the pseudogene TRBV3-2) and TRBJ1-3; no firm D call. Trimming stripped 5 bases from V and 0 bases from J, with 11 bases between. Per germline, CDR1 LGHDT and CDR2 YNNKEL (reference sequence). The CDR3 totals 15 residues. In DNA, the CDR3 is TGTGCCAGCAGCACCTCCCTATACTCTGGAAACACCATATATTTT. Translation gives CASSTSLYSGNTIYF.

This clone showed up just once. The CDR3 DNA reads as TGTGCCAGCAGTTTAGGGGTAGGGAACCAAGAGACCCAGTACTTC. Its protein is CASSLGVGNQETQYF. V usage is TRBV28 and J usage is TRBJ2-5; no clear D. The CDR3 contains 15 residues. The V and J ends lost 2 bases and 0 bases respectively, with 10 bases between them. Looked up from germline, CDR1 is MDHEN and CDR2 is SYDVKM.